This is a list of T cell receptor beta chains from one sample in a study of blood T cell repertoires in COVID-19. Clones were sequenced by immunoSEQ multiplex PCR, and TCRdb holds only the in-frame ones, with some missing. The repertoire includes about 210,000 clones, about nine tenths of them detected once, and 4% to 5.5% sits in the top ten. The material sequenced was peripheral blood. Receptors were obtained from a woman in her 40s with acute or convalescent COVID-19. CDR3s include the opening cysteine and the closing phenylalanine or tryptophan. Fields, in order: J gene, V gene, CDR3 protein.

>TRBJ1-3|TRBV4-2
CASSQEVSRRAGNTIYF
>TRBJ2-5|TRBV5-1
CASSLAFVEAAEETQYF
>TRBJ1-5|TRBV12-1
CASSSRDVKRGLNQPQHF
>TRBJ1-1|TRBV6-5
CASSRGMNTEAFF
>TRBJ2-1|TRBV2
CASSDPRDRVHNEQFF
>TRBJ2-2|TRBV4-1
CASSQDRWGMNTGELFF
>TRBJ1-2|TRBV5-6
CASSFTGTNYGYTF
>TRBJ2-5|TRBV5-1
CASSPYGVTQYF
>TRBJ1-2|TRBV19
CASSQPPTGGRDGYTF
>TRBJ1-1|TRBV5-8
CASSLVPYVAFF
>TRBJ2-3|TRBV4-2
CASSSRLAGGQDTQYF
>TRBJ2-3|TRBV24-1
CATSGRGNTDTQYF
>TRBJ1-1|TRBV5-5
CASSFQGRLNTEAFF
>TRBJ1-4|TRBV5-1
CASSLVWPSGNEKLFF
>TRBJ1-5|TRBV2
CASQEGNQPQHF
>TRBJ2-1|TRBV2
CASSELAGANNEQFF
>TRBJ1-1|TRBV5-6
CASSPDIGAWDTEAFF
>TRBJ1-2|TRBV5-4
CASSARGSYGYTF
>TRBJ2-2|TRBV7-6
CASSLRAIITGELFF
>TRBJ1-5|TRBV9
CASSAGQSTNQPQHF
>TRBJ1-1|TRBV9
CASSEGPGARTEAFF
>TRBJ1-2|TRBV6-1
CASSEAGTGDGYTF
>TRBJ1-2|TRBV5-1
CASSTGQGGGYTF
>TRBJ1-2|TRBV10-2
CASSGQVDYGYTF
>TRBJ1-2|TRBV5-6
CASSLGTRGYTF
>TRBJ1-2|TRBV6-6
CASSRDIVGGYTF
>TRBJ2-6|TRBV3-1/TRBV3-2
CASSQASGANVLTF
>TRBJ2-1|TRBV2
CASSGSSYNEQFF
>TRBJ1-5|TRBV2
CASRLDRVDNQPQHF
>TRBJ2-3|TRBV7-6
CASSYNRARGTDTQYF
>TRBJ1-1|TRBV19
CASTRGEGPTEAFF
>TRBJ1-3|TRBV5-1
CASSRTGHRSGNTIYF
>TRBJ1-6|TRBV7-2
CASSSLGGQRNSPLHF
>TRBJ1-6|TRBV27
CASSLSYRNSPLHF
>TRBJ2-3|TRBV10-3
CATRGLAVADTQYF
>TRBJ2-5|TRBV3-1/TRBV3-2
CASSQVGTQYF
>TRBJ1-1|TRBV9
CASSVGDSLNTEAFF
>TRBJ2-5|TRBV6-6
CASSSQPPSLQETQYF